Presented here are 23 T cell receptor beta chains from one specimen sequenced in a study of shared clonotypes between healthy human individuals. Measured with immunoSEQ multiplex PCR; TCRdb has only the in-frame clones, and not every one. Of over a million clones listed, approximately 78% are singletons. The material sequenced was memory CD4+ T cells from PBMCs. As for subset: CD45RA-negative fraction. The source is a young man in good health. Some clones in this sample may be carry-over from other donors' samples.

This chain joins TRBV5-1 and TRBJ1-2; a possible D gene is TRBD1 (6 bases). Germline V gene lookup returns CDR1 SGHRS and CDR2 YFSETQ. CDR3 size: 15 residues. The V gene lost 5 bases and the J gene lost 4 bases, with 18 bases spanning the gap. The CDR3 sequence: CASRDDLQGSYGYTF. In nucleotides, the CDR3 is TGCGCCAGCAGAGACGACCTACAGGGATCCTATGGCTACACCTTC. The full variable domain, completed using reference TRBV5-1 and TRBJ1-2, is KAGVTQTPRYLIKTRGQQVTLSCSPISGHRSVSWYQQTPGQGLQFLFEYFSETQRNKGNFPGRFSGRQFSNSRSEMNVSTLELGDSALYLCASRDDLQGSYGYTFGSGTRLTVV.

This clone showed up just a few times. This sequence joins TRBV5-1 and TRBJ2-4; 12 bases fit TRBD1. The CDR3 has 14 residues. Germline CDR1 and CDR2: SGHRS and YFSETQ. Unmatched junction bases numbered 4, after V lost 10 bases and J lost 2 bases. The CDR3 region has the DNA TGCGCCTCAGGGACAGGGGGCACCAAAAACATTCAGTACTTC. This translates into CASGTGGTKNIQYF.

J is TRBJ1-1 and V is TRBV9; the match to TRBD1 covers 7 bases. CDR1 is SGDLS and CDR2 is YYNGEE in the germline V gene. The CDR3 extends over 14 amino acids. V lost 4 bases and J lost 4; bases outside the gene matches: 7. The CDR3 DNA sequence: TGTGCCAGCAGCCCCACAGGGGCGAGCACTGAAGCTTTCTTT. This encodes CASSPTGASTEAFF.

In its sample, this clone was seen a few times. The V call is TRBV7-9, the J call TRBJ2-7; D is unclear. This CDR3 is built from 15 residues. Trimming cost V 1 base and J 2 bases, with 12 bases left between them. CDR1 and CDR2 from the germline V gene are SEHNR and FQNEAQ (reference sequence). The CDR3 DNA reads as TGTGCCAGCAGCTTAGAAGATCGAATTCCCTACGAGCAGTACTTC. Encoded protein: CASSLEDRIPYEQYF.

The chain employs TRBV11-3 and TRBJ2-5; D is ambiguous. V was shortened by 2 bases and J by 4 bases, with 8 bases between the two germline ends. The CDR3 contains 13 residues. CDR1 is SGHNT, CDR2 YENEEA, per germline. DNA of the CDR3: TGTGCCAGCAGCTTATCTGGAAGAGAGACCCAGTACTTC. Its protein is CASSLSGRETQYF.

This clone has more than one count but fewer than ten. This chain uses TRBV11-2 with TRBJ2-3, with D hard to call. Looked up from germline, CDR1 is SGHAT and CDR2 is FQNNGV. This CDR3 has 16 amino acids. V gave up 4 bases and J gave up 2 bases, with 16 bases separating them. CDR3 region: CASSSFGSPFTDTQYF. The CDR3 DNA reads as TGTGCCAGCAGCTCCTTTGGAAGTCCTTTCACAGATACGCAGTATTTT.

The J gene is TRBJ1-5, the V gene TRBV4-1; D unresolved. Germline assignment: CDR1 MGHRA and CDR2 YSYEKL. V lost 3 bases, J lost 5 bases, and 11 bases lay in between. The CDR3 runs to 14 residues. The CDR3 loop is CASSQVGKDQPQHF. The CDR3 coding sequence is TGCGCCAGCAGCCAGGTAGGGAAGGATCAGCCCCAGCATTTT.

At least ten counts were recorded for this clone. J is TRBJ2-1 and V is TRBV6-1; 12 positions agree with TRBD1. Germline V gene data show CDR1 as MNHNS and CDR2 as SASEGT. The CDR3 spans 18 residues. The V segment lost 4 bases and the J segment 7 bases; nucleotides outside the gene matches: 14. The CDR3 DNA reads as TGTGCCAGCAGTGCGGTTAAAATCCCGGGACAGGGGGCAAATGAGCAGTTCTTC. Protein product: CASSAVKIPGQGANEQFF.

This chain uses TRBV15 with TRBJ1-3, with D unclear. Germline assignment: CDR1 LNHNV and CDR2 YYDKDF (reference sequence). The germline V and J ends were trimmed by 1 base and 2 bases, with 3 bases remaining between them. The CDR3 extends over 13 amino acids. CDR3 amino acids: CATSRGPGNTIYF. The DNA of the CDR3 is TGTGCCACCAGCAGAGGCCCTGGAAACACCATATATTTT.

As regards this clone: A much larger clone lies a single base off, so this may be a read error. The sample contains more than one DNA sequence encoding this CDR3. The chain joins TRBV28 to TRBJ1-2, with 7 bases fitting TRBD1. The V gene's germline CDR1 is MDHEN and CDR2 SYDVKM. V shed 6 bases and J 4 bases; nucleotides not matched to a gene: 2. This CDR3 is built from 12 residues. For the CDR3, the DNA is TGTGCCAGCAGCCGGACAGGCTATGGCTACACCTTC. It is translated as CASSRTGYGYTF.

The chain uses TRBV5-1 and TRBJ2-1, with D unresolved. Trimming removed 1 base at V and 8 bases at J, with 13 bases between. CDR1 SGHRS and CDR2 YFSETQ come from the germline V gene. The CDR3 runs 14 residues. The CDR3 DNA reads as TGCGCCAGCAGCTTGACGGGTCAGCAGTATGAGCAGTTCTTC. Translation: CASSLTGQQYEQFF.

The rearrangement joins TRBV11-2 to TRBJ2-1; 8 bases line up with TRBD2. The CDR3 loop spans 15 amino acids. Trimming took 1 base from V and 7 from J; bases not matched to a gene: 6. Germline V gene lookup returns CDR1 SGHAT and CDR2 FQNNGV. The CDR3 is CASSLGSGRLNEQFF. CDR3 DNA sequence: TGTGCCAGCAGCTTAGGCAGCGGGAGACTGAATGAGCAGTTCTTC.

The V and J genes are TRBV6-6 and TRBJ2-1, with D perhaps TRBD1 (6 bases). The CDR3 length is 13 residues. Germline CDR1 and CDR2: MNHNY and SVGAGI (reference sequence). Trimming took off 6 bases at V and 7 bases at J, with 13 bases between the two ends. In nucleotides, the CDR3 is TGTGCCAGCAGACCTCAGGGGCGGAATGAGCAGTTCTTC. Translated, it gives CASRPQGRNEQFF.

CDR3 sequence reads: CASSYSAQETQYF. The CDR3 region has the DNA TGTGCCAGCAGCTATTCGGCCCAAGAGACCCAGTACTTC. V usage is TRBV28 and J usage is TRBJ2-5; D not certain. The CDR3 extends over 13 amino acids. V dropped 6 bases and J dropped 1 base, with 9 bases sitting between them. The germline gives CDR1 MDHEN, CDR2 SYDVKM.

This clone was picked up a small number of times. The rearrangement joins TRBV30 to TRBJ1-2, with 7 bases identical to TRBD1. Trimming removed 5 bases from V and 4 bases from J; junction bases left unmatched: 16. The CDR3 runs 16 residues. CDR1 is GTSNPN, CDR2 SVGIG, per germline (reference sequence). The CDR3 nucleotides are TGTGCCTGGCAAGCATCGACGAGGGGGCCTAGCTATGGCTACACCTTC. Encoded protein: CAWQASTRGPSYGYTF.

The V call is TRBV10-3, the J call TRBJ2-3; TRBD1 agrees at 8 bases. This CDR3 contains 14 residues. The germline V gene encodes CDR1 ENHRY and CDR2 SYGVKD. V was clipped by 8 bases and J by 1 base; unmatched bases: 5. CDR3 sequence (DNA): TGTGCCATCGGGGGCAGGGGGCGCACAGATACGCAGTATTTT. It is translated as CAIGGRGRTDTQYF.

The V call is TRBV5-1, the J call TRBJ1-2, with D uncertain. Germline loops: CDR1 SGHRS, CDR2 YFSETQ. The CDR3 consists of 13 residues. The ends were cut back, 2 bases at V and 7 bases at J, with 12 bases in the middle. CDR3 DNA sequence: TGCGCCAGCAGCTTATCCAACGAGGGTGGCTACACCTTC. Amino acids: CASSLSNEGGYTF.

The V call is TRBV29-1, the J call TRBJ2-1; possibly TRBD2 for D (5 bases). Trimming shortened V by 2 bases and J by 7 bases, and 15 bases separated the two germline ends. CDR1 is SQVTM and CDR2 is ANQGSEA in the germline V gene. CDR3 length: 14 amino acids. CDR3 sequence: CSVEISLRRNEQFF. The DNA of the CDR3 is TGCAGCGTTGAAATATCGTTACGGAGGAATGAGCAGTTCTTC.

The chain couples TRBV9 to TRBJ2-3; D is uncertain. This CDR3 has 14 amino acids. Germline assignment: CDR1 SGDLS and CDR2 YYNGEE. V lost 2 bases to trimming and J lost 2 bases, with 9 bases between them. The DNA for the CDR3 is TGTGCCAGCAGCGTCCGATCGTACACAGATACGCAGTATTTT. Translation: CASSVRSYTDTQYF.

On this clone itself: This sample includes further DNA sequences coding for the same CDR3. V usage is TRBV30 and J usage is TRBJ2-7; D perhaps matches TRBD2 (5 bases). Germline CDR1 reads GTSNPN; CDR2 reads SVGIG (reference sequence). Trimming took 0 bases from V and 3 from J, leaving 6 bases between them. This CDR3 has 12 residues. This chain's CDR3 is CAWSVLGYEQYF. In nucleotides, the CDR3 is TGTGCCTGGAGTGTACTAGGCTACGAGCAGTACTTC. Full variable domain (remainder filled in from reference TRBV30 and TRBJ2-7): SQTIHQWPATLVQPVGSPLSLECTVEGTSNPNLYWYRQAAGRGLQLLFYSVGIGQISSEVPQNLSASRPQDRQFILSSKKLLLSDSGFYLCAWSVLGYEQYFGPGTRLTVT.

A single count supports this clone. In DNA, the CDR3 is TGTGCCAGTGCCTCAGGGGGACAAAACCAGCCCCAGCATTTT. This sequence encodes CASASGGQNQPQHF. The V call is TRBV19, the J call TRBJ1-5, with 7 bases fitting TRBD1. The V gene's germline CDR1 is LNHDA and CDR2 SQIVND (reference sequence). The CDR3 is 14 amino acids. V trimming: 8 bases; J trimming: 7 bases; junction bases outside the gene matches: 11.

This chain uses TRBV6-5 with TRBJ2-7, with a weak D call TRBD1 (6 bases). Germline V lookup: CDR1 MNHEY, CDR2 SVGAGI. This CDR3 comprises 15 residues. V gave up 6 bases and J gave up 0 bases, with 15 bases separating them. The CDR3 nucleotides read TGTGCCAGCAGGCCGACAGGCACTAGCTCCTACGAGCAGTACTTC. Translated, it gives CASRPTGTSSYEQYF.

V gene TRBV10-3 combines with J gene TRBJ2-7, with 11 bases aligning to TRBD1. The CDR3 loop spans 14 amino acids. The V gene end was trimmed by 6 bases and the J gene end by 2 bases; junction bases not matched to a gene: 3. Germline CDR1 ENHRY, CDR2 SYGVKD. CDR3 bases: TGTGCCATCAGGGGGACAGGGGGGACCTACGAGCAGTACTTC. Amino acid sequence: CAIRGTGGTYEQYF.